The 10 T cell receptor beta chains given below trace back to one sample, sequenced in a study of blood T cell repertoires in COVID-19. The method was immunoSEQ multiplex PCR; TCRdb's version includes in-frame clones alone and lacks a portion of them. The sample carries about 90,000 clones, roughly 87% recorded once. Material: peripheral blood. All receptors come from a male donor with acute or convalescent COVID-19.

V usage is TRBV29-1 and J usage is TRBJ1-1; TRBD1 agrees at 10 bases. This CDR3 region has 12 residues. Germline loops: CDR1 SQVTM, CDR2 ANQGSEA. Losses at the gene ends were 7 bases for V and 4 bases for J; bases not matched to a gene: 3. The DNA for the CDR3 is TGCAGCGGGGGGACAGGGGTCACTGAAGCTTTCTTT. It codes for CSGGTGVTEAFF. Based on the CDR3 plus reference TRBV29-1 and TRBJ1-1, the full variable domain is SAVISQKPSRDICQRGTSLTIQCQVDSQVTMMFWYRQQPGQSLTLIATANQGSEATYESGFVIDKFPISRPNLTFSTLTVSNMSPEDSSIYLCSGGTGVTEAFFGQGTRLTVV.

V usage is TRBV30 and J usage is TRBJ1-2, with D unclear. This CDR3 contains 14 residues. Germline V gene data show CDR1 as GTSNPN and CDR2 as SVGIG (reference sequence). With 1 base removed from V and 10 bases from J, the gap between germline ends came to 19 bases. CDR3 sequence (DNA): TGTGCCTGGAGTGGACCCCCGTTCACCGAGGTCTACACCTTC. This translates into CAWSGPPFTEVYTF.

The CDR3 coding sequence is TGCGCCAGCAGCTCCGATCCCCAAGCCACTGGAAACACCATATATTTT. It is translated as CASSSDPQATGNTIYF. The chain employs TRBV5-1 and TRBJ1-3, with D unresolved. The length of the CDR3 is 16 residues. V was trimmed by 3 bases and J by 2 bases, leaving 15 bases between them. Germline CDR1 is SGHRS and CDR2 is YFSETQ.

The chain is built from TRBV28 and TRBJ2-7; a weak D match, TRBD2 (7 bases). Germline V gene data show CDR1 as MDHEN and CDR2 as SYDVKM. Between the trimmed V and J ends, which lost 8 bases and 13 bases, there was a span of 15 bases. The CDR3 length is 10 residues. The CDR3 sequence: CASGEGTPYF. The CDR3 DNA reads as TGTGCCAGCGGGGAGGGGACACCTTACTTC.

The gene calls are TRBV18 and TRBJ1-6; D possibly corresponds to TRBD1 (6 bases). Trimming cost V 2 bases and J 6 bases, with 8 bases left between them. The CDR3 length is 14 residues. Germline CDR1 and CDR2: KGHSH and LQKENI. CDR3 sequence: CASSPGQPNSPLHF. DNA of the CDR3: TGTGCCAGCTCACCAGGACAGCCTAATTCACCCCTCCACTTT.

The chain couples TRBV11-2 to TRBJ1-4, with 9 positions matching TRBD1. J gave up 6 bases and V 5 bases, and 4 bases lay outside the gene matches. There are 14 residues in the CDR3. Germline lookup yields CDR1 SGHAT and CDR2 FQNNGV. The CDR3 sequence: CASSRGQGDEKLFF. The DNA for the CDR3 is TGTGCCAGCAGCAGGGGACAGGGAGATGAAAAACTGTTTTTT.

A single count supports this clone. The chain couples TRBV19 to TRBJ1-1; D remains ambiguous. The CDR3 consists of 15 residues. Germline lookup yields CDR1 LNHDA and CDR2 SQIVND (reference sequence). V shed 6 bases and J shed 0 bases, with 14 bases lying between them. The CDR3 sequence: CASSPSRGLNTEAFF. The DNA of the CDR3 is TGTGCCAGTAGCCCTTCAAGAGGGCTGAACACTGAAGCTTTCTTT.

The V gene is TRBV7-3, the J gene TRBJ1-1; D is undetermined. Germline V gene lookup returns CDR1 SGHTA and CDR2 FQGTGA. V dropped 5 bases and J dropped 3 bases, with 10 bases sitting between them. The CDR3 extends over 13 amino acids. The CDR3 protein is CASSSQRDTEAFF. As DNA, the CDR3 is TGTGCCAGCAGCAGTCAACGGGACACTGAAGCTTTCTTT.

For the CDR3, the DNA is TGTGCCAGCAGCCGAGGGACTCCCGGCGGGAAGACGCAGTATTTT. This codes for CASSRGTPGGKTQYF. This sequence joins TRBV5-6 and TRBJ2-3; D may be TRBD2 (6 bases). There are 15 residues in the CDR3. The germline gives CDR1 SGHDT, CDR2 YYEEEE. Trimming removed 4 bases from V and 9 bases from J, with 21 bases in between. The variable domain in full, completed from reference TRBV5-6 and TRBJ2-3, reads DAGVTQSPTHLIKTRGQQVTLRCSPKSGHDTVSWYQQALGQGPQFIFQYYEEEERQRGNFPDRFSGHQFPNYSSELNVNALLLGDSALYLCASSRGTPGGKTQYFGPGTRLTVL.

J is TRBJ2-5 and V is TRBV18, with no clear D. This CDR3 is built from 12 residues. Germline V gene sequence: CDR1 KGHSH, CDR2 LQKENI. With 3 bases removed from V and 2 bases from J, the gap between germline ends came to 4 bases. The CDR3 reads CASSPTQETQYF. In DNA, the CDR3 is TGTGCCAGCTCACCTACACAAGAGACCCAGTACTTC.